The following is a TCR beta chain sequence with its context. Its antigen remains unidentified. The method was immunoSEQ multiplex PCR; TCRdb's version includes in-frame clones alone and lacks a portion of them. Of roughly 170,000 clones in the sample, around 81% were seen once. These data originate in a study of cytomegalovirus exposure and HLA in healthy donors. Whole-study results and caveats: With high specificity and sensitivity, the classifier reportedly diagnosed cytomegalovirus status. Overall, approximately 180 TCR beta chains were annotated as cytomegalovirus-associated.

The sequenced sample was PBMCs. The sequence was obtained from a woman aged 18-35 years in good health and CMV-seropositive.

The CDR3 DNA follows: TGTGCCAGCAGGTTGACAGGGGGAAGGCGCGAGCAGTACTTC. Amino acids: CASRLTGGRREQYF. V is TRBV5-6 and J is TRBJ2-7, with 9 bases fitting TRBD1. Germline loops: CDR1 SGHDT, CDR2 YYEEEE. The CDR3 extends over 14 amino acids. V was pared by 5 bases and J by 6 bases, with 9 bases of the junction left unmatched. Based on the CDR3 plus reference TRBV5-6 and TRBJ2-7, the full variable domain is DAGVTQSPTHLIKTRGQQVTLRCSPKSGHDTVSWYQQALGQGPQFIFQYYEEEERQRGNFPDRFSGHQFPNYSSELNVNALLLGDSALYLCASRLTGGRREQYFGPGTRLTVT.